This is a list of T cell receptor beta chains from one sample in a study of T-cell memory formation after mild COVID-19. TCRdb fed the 5' RACE reads into MiXCR, producing one record per CDR3 protein. The table shows around 200,000 distinct CDR3 sequences, with over 9% occurring only once. Sequencing input: PBMCs or a T cell subset sorted from them (not recorded which). The receptors come from a man aged 18 to 30 who had mild COVID-19 (a few samples of this study predate the infection). Cell type and time point are not known. Both conserved end residues are part of each CDR3. Each record gives: D gene, clone size, J gene, V gene, CDR3 protein, CDR3 DNA. D genes are given only for firm matches. Not all rows give a size; the values are once, few, many and, for expanded clones, a class.

d_call: -; clone_size: many; j_call: TRBJ2-5; v_call: TRBV18; cdr3_aa: CASSSYGHQETQYF; cdr3_nt: TGTGCCAGCTCGTCGTACGGTCACCAAGAGACCCAGTACTTC
d_call: -; clone_size: many; j_call: TRBJ1-5; v_call: TRBV18; cdr3_aa: CASSPLRGNQPQHF; cdr3_nt: TGTGCCAGCTCACCTCTCCGAGGGAACCAGCCCCAGCATTTT
d_call: -; clone_size: many; j_call: TRBJ2-4; v_call: TRBV7-9; cdr3_aa: CASEYGGKNIQYF; cdr3_nt: TGTGCCAGCGAGTACGGGGGCAAAAACATTCAGTACTTC
d_call: -; clone_size: few; j_call: TRBJ2-1; v_call: TRBV5-6; cdr3_aa: CASSLALDRLYNEQFF; cdr3_nt: TGTGCCAGCAGCTTGGCCTTAGACAGACTATACAATGAGCAGTTCTTC
d_call: -; clone_size: -; j_call: TRBJ2-2; v_call: TRBV5-1; cdr3_aa: CASSLAVGVGELFF; cdr3_nt: TGCGCCAGCAGCTTGGCCGTAGGGGTCGGGGAGCTGTTTTTT
d_call: -; clone_size: many; j_call: TRBJ2-1; v_call: TRBV29-1; cdr3_aa: CSVAQGFYNEQFF; cdr3_nt: TGCAGCGTTGCTCAGGGATTCTACAATGAGCAGTTCTTC
d_call: -; clone_size: many; j_call: TRBJ2-5; v_call: TRBV29-1; cdr3_aa: CSVETTETQYF; cdr3_nt: TGCAGCGTTGAGACCACGGAGACCCAGTACTTC
d_call: TRBD1; clone_size: -; j_call: TRBJ2-5; v_call: TRBV18; cdr3_aa: CASSSNRGHKETQYF; cdr3_nt: TGTGCCAGCTCATCGAACAGGGGGCACAAAGAGACCCAGTACTTC
d_call: TRBD2; clone_size: few; j_call: TRBJ2-7; v_call: TRBV7-2; cdr3_aa: CASRLTSGDYEQYF; cdr3_nt: TGTGCCAGCAGGCTGACTAGCGGGGACTACGAGCAGTACTTC
d_call: TRBD1; clone_size: few; j_call: TRBJ2-2; v_call: TRBV7-7; cdr3_aa: CASSSTGGELFF; cdr3_nt: TGTGCCAGCAGCTCGACAGGGGGGGAGCTGTTTTTT
d_call: -; clone_size: few; j_call: TRBJ1-4; v_call: TRBV14; cdr3_aa: CASSQVLGTNEKLFF; cdr3_nt: TGTGCCAGCAGCCAAGTTTTGGGAACTAATGAAAAACTGTTTTTT
d_call: TRBD1; clone_size: -; j_call: TRBJ1-2; v_call: TRBV5-1; cdr3_aa: CASSFAGGSRPYTF; cdr3_nt: TGCGCCAGCAGCTTCGCAGGGGGATCTCGACCCTACACCTTC
d_call: -; clone_size: -; j_call: TRBJ1-5; v_call: TRBV4-1; cdr3_aa: CASSHPDRTQSPQHF; cdr3_nt: TGCGCCAGCAGCCACCCCGACAGGACCCAATCGCCCCAGCATTTT
d_call: TRBD1; clone_size: few; j_call: TRBJ1-2; v_call: TRBV7-2; cdr3_aa: CASSGQGATGYTF; cdr3_nt: TGTGCCAGCAGCGGACAGGGGGCAACTGGCTACACCTTC
d_call: -; clone_size: -; j_call: TRBJ2-5; v_call: TRBV7-2; cdr3_aa: CASGDLPQETQYF; cdr3_nt: TGTGCCAGCGGAGACCTGCCCCAAGAGACCCAGTACTTC
d_call: -; clone_size: -; j_call: TRBJ1-5; v_call: TRBV7-8; cdr3_aa: CASSLQGISNQPQHF; cdr3_nt: TGTGCCAGCAGCTTACAGGGGATTAGCAATCAGCCCCAGCATTTT
d_call: -; clone_size: -; j_call: TRBJ1-6; v_call: TRBV20-1; cdr3_aa: CSARGWVYNSPLHF; cdr3_nt: TGCAGTGCTAGAGGCTGGGTCTATAATTCACCCCTCCACTTT
d_call: -; clone_size: -; j_call: TRBJ1-6; v_call: TRBV2; cdr3_aa: CASSGFRGDLSPLHF; cdr3_nt: TGTGCCAGCAGTGGATTTCGCGGTGATCTCTCACCCCTCCACTTT
d_call: -; clone_size: many; j_call: TRBJ2-7; v_call: TRBV20-1; cdr3_aa: CSAKGGIYEQYF; cdr3_nt: TGCAGTGCCAAAGGCGGTATTTACGAGCAGTACTTC
d_call: TRBD2; clone_size: -; j_call: TRBJ2-1; v_call: TRBV12-3/TRBV12-4; cdr3_aa: CASIISGGAANEQFF; cdr3_nt: TGTGCCAGCATCATCAGCGGGGGGGCCGCGAATGAGCAGTTCTTC
d_call: -; clone_size: -; j_call: TRBJ1-1; v_call: TRBV6-5; cdr3_aa: CASSYTAGNTEAFF; cdr3_nt: TGTGCCAGCAGTTACACCGCAGGGAACACTGAAGCTTTCTTT
d_call: -; clone_size: -; j_call: TRBJ2-3; v_call: TRBV7-9; cdr3_aa: CASSLFESTDTQYF; cdr3_nt: TGTGCCAGCAGCCTATTCGAAAGCACAGATACGCAGTATTTT